This T cell receptor beta chain emerged from a study of OX40 agonist ivuxolimab in advanced cancers. Regarding the complete study: Ivuxolimab, which targeted the costimulatory receptor OX40 (CD134), was an agonistic, fully human IgG2 monoclonal antibody. Prior anti-PD-1, anti-PD-L1 or anti-CTLA-4 therapy was permitted, and approximately 42% of dose-escalation patients had received checkpoint inhibitors. Of the roughly 51 patients in dose escalation, some 20 had hepatocellular carcinoma, some 15 had melanoma, 9 had renal cell carcinoma and 9 had head and neck cancer. Intravenous ivuxolimab was administered to patients every 2 weeks at six dose levels: 0.01, 0.1, 0.3, 1.5, 3 and 10 mg/kg. Partial responses were achieved by three dose-escalation patients, of whom one had hepatocellular carcinoma and two had cutaneous melanoma. The purpose of peripheral TCRbeta sequencing was to test whether ivuxolimab changed TCR sequence diversity and led to clonal T-cell expansion. The paper describes the monotherapy dose-escalation part (N of about 47 patients) of the phase I trial of ivuxolimab. The dose-escalation cohort was 82.7% male with a mean age of about 54 years, ranging from 23 to 79.

CDR1 and CDR2 are drawn from the germline V gene: MNHEY, SVGAGI. Deletion took 5 bases off V and 0 bases off J, with a span of 5 bases between the germline ends. The CDR3 measures 13 amino acids from cysteine to phenylalanine. Only CDR3 DNA is held: 39 bases, read in frame from base 1. In this sample, this clone turned up a few times. Its antigen specificity is not known. Per-nucleotide qualities are absent, and no much larger clonotype sits a single base away. Overall study outcomes, separate from this receptor: In the 0.1-3.0 mg/kg groups, partial responders were among the patients with the lowest normalized peripheral clonal expansion, particularly in CD8+ T cells. At doses of 0.1 to 3.0 mg/kg, clonal expansion of both CD4+ and CD8+ T cells in blood was seen between baseline and week 6. On average, CD8+ T cells showed more expanded clones than CD4+ T cells after ivuxolimab. Low levels of normalized T-cell clonal expansion were also seen in some patients who did not respond. The antigen specificity of the peripheral T cells that underwent clonal expansion was not determined.

For sequencing of the TCRbeta CDR3 region, genomic DNA was extracted from the sorted cells. The immunoSEQ Assay was used to sequence the TCRbeta CDR3 regions. TCRdb retrieved this table from immuneACCESS and kept in-frame rearrangements only. Not all clones are present; in checked studies, unresolved V genes account for under half, and no reason is known for the remainder. The sample table contains roughly 92,000 clones; only one count was recorded for more than 85% of them. The ten top clones hold under 4% of the sample. The trial excluded patients who had a history of autoimmune disease or who were on systemic immunosuppression. Peripheral blood for TCR sequencing was drawn from every dose cohort at baseline, at cycle 4 day 1 and at cycle 7 day 1. The samples were drawn from a first-in-human, open-label, multicenter phase I dose-escalation trial of ivuxolimab. Adults with locally advanced or metastatic melanoma, renal cell, hepatocellular, or head and neck squamous cell carcinoma were enrolled in the trial. Before TCR sequencing, CD4+ and CD8+ T cells were separately sorted from peripheral blood.

This sequence was found in an adult with an advanced solid tumor such as melanoma, head and neck, liver or kidney cancer. This specimen consisted of CD4+ or CD8+ T cells sorted from blood, obtained in a trial of the OX40 agonist ivuxolimab. Recombination connected TRBV6-5 to TRBJ1-5, with no confident D gene call. The CDR3 loop reads CASSLFSNQPQHF. The DNA sequence follows: TGTGCCAGCAGTCTCTTTAGCAATCAGCCCCAGCATTTT.